Listed below are T cell receptor beta chains from one sample, sequenced in a study of CD8 T cells in Susac syndrome. Each CDR3 protein is one row after TCRdb ran MiXCR on the immunoSEQ multiplex PCR reads. The table records about 90,000 distinct CDR3 sequences, approximately 92% of them present only once. The sample was CD8+ T cells from PBMCs. The receptors originated from a human donor in good health. CDR3s include the opening cysteine and the closing phenylalanine or tryptophan. Each record gives: D gene, J gene, clone size, V gene, CDR3 protein, CDR3 DNA. D genes are given only for firm matches. Rows give clone size only sometimes, using once, few, many, or a class for an expanded clone.

TRBD2 | TRBJ2-7 | NA | TRBV6-6 | CATLNGGGSEQYF | TGTGCCACCTTAAACGGGGGGGGATCCGAGCAGTACTTC
TRBD1 | TRBJ2-7 | NA | TRBV27 | CASTTLGQGLHEQYF | TGTGCCAGCACCACTTTGGGACAGGGGCTCCACGAGCAGTACTTC
NA | TRBJ1-6 | NA | TRBV25-1 | CASSEVGASGNSPLHF | TGTGCCAGCAGTGAGGTCGGTGCTTCGGGGAATTCACCCCTCCACTTT
NA | TRBJ2-7 | NA | TRBV9 | CASSSPGRGYEQYF | TGTGCCAGCAGTTCTCCCGGACGGGGATACGAGCAGTACTTC
TRBD1 | TRBJ1-1 | NA | TRBV6-5 | CASSYSRQGNTEAFF | TGTGCCAGCAGTTACTCTCGACAGGGGAACACTGAAGCTTTCTTT
NA | TRBJ2-7 | NA | TRBV27 | CASSLGASYEQYF | TGTGCCAGCAGTTTAGGGGCCTCCTACGAGCAGTACTTC
NA | TRBJ1-1 | NA | TRBV19 | CASSHPFGVRTEAFF | TGTGCCAGTAGCCATCCGTTCGGGGTCCGCACTGAAGCTTTCTTT
TRBD1 | TRBJ1-2 | NA | TRBV3-1 | CASSQEAGTGYGYTF | TGTGCCAGCAGCCAAGAGGCAGGGACAGGTTATGGCTACACCTTC
NA | TRBJ1-4 | NA | TRBV29-1 | CSVETRATNEKLFF | TGCAGCGTTGAGACCAGAGCAACTAATGAAAAACTGTTTTTT
NA | TRBJ2-3 | once | TRBV6-1 | CASSELDSSTDTQYF | TGTGCCAGCAGTGAACTAGATTCGTCAACAGATACGCAGTATTTT
TRBD1 | TRBJ2-5 | once | TRBV14 | CASSQGTGVETQYF | TGTGCCAGCAGCCAAGGGACAGGGGTGGAGACCCAGTACTTC
NA | TRBJ2-7 | NA | TRBV25-1 | CASGPNYEQYF | TGTGCCAGTGGACCGAACTACGAGCAGTACTTC
NA | TRBJ1-1 | NA | TRBV23-1 | CASSVGQGSPRFF | NA
NA | TRBJ2-5 | NA | TRBV3-1 | CASSQELVETQYF | TGTGCCAGCAGCCAAGAACTAGTTGAGACCCAGTACTTC